This T cell receptor beta chain comes out of a study of T cells in women clearing cervical HPV infection. Overall study: HLA type could not be excluded as a confounder. Whole-study results and caveats: Repertoire richness, not evenness, was significantly elevated in CIN3+ cases versus controls.

Measured with immunoSEQ multiplex PCR; TCRdb has only the in-frame clones, and not every one. Across about 44,000 clones, the top ten clones capture 1.2% of the sample. On this clone itself: The antigen is undetermined. Read data end 3 residues before the CDR3 end; the end is taken from the germline J gene.

CDR1 and CDR2 from the germline V gene are SQVTM and ANQGSEA. This CDR3 is 11 amino acids long. The V and J ends lost 5 bases and 5 bases, in that order; junction bases with no gene match: 3. Prevalent HPV16 infections were excluded; only incident single HPV16 infections included. MY09/MY11 PCR detected cervical HPV DNA; dot-blot assigned genotypes. This receptor was identified in a woman aged 18 to 69 with a cervical HPV16 infection that either progressed to CIN3+ or cleared (not recorded which). V usage is TRBV29-1 and J usage is TRBJ2-7, with 7 bases matching TRBD1. Sequenced sample: blood buffy coat. The CDR3 here is CSVKQGDEQYF. Partial CDR3 DNA: TGCAGCGTTAAGCAGGGGGACGAG.